The entry that follows covers one T cell receptor (beta chain) sequence. This entry belongs to a study of low-dose radiotherapy and immunotherapy resistance in tumors. The overall study: Individuals in Cohort 2 had 1 Gy per fraction every two weeks, adding up to 13 Gy over 26 weeks.

This CDR3 is built from 15 residues. V lost 5 bases and J lost 8; bases outside the gene matches: 12. Germline CDR1 and CDR2: LGHNT and FRNRAP. TRAV- and TRBV-specific primers were used for first-strand cDNA, which covered alpha and beta chains. With a constant-region primer and a V-primer adapter, TCRs were subjected to roughly 20 PCR cycles of amplification. By in vitro transcription, the isolated mRNA was amplified. MiXCR, run by TCRdb on the reads, gives a single entry per CDR3 protein. The data contain under 90,000 distinct CDR3 sequences, about a third of them singletons. The time point is: before trial treatment. Ipilimumab, nivolumab, aspirin, low-dose cyclophosphamide and low-dose radiotherapy were administered to donors.

This TCR came from a female donor with ovarian cancer. The J gene is TRBJ2-1, the V gene TRBV12-5, with 7 bases matching TRBD1. The sequences come from PBMCs, collected before treatment. This chain's CDR3 is CASGRRQGRTHEQFF. In DNA form, the CDR3 reads TGTGCTAGTGGTCGCAGACAGGGAAGAACCCATGAGCAGTTCTTC.